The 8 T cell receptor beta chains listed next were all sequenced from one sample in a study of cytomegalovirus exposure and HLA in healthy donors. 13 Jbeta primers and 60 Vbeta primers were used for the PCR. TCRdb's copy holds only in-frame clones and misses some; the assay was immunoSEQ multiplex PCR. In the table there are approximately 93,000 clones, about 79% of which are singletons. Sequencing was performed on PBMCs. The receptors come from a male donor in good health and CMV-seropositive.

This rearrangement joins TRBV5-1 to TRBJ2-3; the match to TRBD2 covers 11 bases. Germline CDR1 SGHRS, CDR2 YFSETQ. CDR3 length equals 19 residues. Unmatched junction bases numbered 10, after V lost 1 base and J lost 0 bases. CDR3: CASSLFGSGGDPSTDTQYF. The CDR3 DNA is TGCGCCAGCAGCTTGTTCGGTAGCGGGGGGGACCCTAGCACAGATACGCAGTATTTT.

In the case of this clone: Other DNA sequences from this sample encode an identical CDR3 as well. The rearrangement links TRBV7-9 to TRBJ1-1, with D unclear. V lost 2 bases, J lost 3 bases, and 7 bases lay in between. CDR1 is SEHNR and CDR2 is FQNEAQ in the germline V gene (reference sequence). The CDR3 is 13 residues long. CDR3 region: CASSLTGDTEAFF. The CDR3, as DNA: TGTGCCAGCAGCTTAACGGGAGACACTGAAGCTTTCTTT.

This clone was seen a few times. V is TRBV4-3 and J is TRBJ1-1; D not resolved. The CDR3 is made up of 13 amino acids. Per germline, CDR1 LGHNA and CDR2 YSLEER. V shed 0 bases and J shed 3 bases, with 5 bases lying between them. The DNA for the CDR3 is TGCGCCAGCAGCCAAGAGGCGGACACTGAAGCTTTCTTT. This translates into CASSQEADTEAFF.

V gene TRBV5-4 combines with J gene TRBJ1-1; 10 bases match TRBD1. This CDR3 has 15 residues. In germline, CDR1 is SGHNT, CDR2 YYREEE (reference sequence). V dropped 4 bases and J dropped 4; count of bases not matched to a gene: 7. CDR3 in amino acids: CASSPGQGLSTEAFF. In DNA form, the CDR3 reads TGTGCCAGCAGCCCGGGACAGGGGTTGAGCACTGAAGCTTTCTTT.

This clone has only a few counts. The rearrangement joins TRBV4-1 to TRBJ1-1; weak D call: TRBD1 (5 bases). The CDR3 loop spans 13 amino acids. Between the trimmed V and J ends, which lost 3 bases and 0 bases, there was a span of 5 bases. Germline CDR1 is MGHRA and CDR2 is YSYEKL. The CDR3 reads CASSQTVNTEAFF. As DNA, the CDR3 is TGCGCCAGCAGCCAGACAGTGAACACTGAAGCTTTCTTT.

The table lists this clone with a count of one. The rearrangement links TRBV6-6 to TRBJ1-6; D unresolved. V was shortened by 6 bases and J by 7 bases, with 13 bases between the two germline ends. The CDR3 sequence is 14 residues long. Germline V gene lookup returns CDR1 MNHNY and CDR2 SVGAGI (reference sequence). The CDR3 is CASRQTADNSPLHF. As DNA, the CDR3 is TGTGCCAGCAGACAAACAGCAGACAATTCACCCCTCCACTTT.

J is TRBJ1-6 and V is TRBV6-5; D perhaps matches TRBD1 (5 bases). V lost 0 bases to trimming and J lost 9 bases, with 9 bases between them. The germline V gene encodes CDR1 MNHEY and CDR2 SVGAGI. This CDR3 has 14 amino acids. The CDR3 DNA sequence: TGTGCCAGCAGTTACTCAAGGGACTCTTCACCCCTCCACTTT. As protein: CASSYSRDSSPLHF.

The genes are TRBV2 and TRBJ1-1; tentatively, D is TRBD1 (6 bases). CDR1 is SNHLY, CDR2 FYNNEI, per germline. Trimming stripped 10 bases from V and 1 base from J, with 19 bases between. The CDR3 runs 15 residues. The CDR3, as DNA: TGTGCCACCCGGGCAGGGGAGGGACGGAACACTGAAGCTTTCTTT. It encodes CATRAGEGRNTEAFF.